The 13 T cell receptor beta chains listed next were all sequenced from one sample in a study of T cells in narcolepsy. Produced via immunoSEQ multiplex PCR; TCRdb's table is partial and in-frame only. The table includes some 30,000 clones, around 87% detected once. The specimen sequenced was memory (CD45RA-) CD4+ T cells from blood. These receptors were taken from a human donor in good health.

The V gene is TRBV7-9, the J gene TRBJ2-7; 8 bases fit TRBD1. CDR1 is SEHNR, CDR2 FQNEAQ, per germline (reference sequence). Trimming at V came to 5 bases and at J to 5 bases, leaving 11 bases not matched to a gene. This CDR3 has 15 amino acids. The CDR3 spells CASSPTTQGANEQYF. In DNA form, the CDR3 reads TGTGCCAGCAGCCCGACAACTCAGGGGGCCAACGAGCAGTACTTC.

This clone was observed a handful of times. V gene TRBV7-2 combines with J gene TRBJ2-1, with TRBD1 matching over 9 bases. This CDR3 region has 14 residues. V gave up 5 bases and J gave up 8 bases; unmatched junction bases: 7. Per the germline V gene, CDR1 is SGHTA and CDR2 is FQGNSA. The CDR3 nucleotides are TGTGCCAGCAGCCCCCAGGACAGGGGACATGAGCAGTTCTTC. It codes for CASSPQDRGHEQFF.

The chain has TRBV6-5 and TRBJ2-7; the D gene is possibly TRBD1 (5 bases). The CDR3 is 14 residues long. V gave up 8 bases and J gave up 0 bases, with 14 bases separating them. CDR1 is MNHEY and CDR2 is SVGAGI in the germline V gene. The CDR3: CASARAANSYEQYF. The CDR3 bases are TGTGCCAGCGCCAGGGCGGCAAACTCCTACGAGCAGTACTTC.

The CDR3 bases are TGTGCCAGCAGCCCCAGGGGGAACACTGAAGCTTTCTTT. Its protein product is CASSPRGNTEAFF. J is TRBJ1-1 and V is TRBV6-5, with D perhaps TRBD1 (6 bases). Trimming took off 6 bases at V and 1 base at J, with 9 bases between the two ends. The V gene's germline CDR1 is MNHEY and CDR2 SVGAGI. The CDR3 is made up of 13 amino acids.

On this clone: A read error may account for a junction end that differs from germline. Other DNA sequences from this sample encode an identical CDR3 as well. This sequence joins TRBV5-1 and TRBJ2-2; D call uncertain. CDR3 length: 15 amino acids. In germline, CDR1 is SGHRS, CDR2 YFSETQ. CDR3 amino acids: CASSFTESNTGELFF. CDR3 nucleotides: TGCGCCAGTAGCTTTACGGAATCGAACACCGGGGAGCTGTTTTTT.

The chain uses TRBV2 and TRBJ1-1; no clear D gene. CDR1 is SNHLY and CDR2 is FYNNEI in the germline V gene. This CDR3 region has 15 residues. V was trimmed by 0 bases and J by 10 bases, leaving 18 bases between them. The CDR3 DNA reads TGTGCCAGCAGTGAAGCGGGTATACGGGCGTTTTCAGCTTTCTTT. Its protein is CASSEAGIRAFSAFF.

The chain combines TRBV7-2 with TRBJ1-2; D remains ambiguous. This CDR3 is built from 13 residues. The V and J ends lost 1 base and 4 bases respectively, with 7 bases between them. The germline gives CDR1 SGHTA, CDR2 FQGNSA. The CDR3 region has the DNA TGTGCCAGCAGCTTAGGGGGAACCTATGGCTACACCTTC. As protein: CASSLGGTYGYTF.

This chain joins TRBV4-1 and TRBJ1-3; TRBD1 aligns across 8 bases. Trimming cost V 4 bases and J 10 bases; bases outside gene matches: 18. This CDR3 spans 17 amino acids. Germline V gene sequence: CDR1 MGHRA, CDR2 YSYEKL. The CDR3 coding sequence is TGCGCCAGCAGCCGCCCCGGAGTGGACAGGGCCCGAAGGACCATATATTTT. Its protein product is CASSRPGVDRARRTIYF.

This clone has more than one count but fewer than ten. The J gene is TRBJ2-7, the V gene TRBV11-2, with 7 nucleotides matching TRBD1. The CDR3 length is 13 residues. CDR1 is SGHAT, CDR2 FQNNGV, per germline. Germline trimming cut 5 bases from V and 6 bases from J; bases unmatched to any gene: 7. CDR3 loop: CASSPDRAGEQYF. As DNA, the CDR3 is TGTGCCAGCAGCCCCGACAGGGCAGGCGAGCAGTACTTC.

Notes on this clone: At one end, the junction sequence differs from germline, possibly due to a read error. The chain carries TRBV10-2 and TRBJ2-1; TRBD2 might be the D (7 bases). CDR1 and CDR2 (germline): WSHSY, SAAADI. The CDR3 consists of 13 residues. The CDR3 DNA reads TGCGCCAGCAGTGATCAGACTAGGGGGGAGGGGATCTTC. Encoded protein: CASSDQTRGEGIF.

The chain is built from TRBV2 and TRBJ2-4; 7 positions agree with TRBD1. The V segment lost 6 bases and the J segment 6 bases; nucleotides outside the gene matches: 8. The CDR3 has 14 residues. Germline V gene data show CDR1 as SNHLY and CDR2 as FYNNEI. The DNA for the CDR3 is TGTGCCAGCAGCACGGGACAGCAAGCAAACATTCAGTACTTC. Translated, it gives CASSTGQQANIQYF.

In DNA form, the CDR3 reads TGTGCCAGTACCAAGGGGACTGGGTACGAGCAGTACTTC. This translates into CASTKGTGYEQYF. The V call is TRBV19, the J call TRBJ2-7; possibly TRBD2 for D (6 bases). There are 13 residues in the CDR3. Germline CDR1 and CDR2: LNHDA and SQIVND (reference sequence). V was cut by 7 bases and J by 4 bases, with 14 bases left in between.

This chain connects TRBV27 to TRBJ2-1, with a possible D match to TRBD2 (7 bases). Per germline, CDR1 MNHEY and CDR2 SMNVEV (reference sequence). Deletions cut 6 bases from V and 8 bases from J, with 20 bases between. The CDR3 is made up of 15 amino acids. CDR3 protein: CASSPEQGGIDEQFF. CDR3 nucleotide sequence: TGTGCCAGCAGCCCAGAACAGGGAGGGATCGATGAGCAGTTCTTC.